This entry lists 3 T cell receptor beta chains sequenced from one sample in a study of shared clonotypes between healthy human individuals. The data were produced by immunoSEQ multiplex PCR, yet TCRdb's version contains in-frame clones alone and is incomplete. The profile shows about 690,000 clones, about nine tenths of them singletons. Sequencing was carried out using memory CD8+ T cells from PBMCs. As for subset: CD45RO+ cells pooled with CCR7-negative TemRA cells. These receptors came from a man younger than 30 in good health. Some clones in this sample may be carry-over from other donors' samples.

This chain connects TRBV6-5 to TRBJ1-2, with D perhaps TRBD1 (6 bases). Per germline, CDR1 MNHEY and CDR2 SVGAGI. This CDR3 is 15 amino acids long. Trimming took off 3 bases at V and 0 bases at J, with 11 bases between the two ends. The DNA for the CDR3 is TGTGCCAGCAGTTATTGGACAGTCTCTAACTATGGCTACACCTTC. Translation: CASSYWTVSNYGYTF.

The V call is TRBV28, the J call TRBJ1-2; the D is unclear. The CDR3 sequence is 14 residues long. The germline V gene encodes CDR1 MDHEN and CDR2 SYDVKM. Trimming removed 4 bases from V and 4 bases from J, with 13 bases in between. As DNA, the CDR3 is TGTGCCAGCAGTTATCGTAGTCCCAGCTATGGCTACACCTTC. As protein: CASSYRSPSYGYTF.

A note on this clone: Other DNA variants within this sample encode the same CDR3. The chain employs TRBV2 and TRBJ2-7; tentatively, D is TRBD1 or TRBD2 (5 bases each). V lost 8 bases and J 2 bases, leaving 13 bases between the germline ends. This CDR3 region has 13 residues. Germline V gene sequence: CDR1 SNHLY, CDR2 FYNNEI. The DNA for the CDR3 is TGTGCCAGCTCCGGGACGGCGACCTACGAGCAGTACTTC. It encodes CASSGTATYEQYF.